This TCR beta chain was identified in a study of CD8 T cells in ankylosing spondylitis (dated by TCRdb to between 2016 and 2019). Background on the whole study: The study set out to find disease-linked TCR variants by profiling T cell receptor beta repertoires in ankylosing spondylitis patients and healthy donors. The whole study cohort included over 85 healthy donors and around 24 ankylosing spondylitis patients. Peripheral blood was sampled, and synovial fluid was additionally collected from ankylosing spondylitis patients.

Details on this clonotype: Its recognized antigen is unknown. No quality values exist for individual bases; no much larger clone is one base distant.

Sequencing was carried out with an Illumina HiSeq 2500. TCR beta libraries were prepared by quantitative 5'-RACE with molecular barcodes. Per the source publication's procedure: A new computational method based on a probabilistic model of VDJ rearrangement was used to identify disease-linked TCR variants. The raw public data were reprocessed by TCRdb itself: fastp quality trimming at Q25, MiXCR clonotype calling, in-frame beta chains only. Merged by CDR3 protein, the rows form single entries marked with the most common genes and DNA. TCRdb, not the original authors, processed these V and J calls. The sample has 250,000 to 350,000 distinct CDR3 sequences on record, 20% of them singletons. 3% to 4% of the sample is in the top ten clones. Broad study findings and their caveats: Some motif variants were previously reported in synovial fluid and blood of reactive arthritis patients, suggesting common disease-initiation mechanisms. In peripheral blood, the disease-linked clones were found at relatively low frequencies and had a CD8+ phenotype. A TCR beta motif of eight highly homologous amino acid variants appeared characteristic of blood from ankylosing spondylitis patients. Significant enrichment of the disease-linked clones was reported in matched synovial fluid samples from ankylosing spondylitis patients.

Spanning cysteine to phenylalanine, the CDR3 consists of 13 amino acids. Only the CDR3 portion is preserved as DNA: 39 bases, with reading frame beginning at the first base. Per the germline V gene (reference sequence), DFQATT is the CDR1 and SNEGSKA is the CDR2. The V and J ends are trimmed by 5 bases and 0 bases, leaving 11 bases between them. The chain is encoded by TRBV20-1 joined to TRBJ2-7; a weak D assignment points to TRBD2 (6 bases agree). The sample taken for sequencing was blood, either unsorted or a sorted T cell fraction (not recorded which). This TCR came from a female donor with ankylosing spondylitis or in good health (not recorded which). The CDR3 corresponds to CSAEGGPSYEQYF. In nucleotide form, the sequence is TGCAGTGCTGAAGGAGGGCCCTCCTACGAGCAGTACTTC.